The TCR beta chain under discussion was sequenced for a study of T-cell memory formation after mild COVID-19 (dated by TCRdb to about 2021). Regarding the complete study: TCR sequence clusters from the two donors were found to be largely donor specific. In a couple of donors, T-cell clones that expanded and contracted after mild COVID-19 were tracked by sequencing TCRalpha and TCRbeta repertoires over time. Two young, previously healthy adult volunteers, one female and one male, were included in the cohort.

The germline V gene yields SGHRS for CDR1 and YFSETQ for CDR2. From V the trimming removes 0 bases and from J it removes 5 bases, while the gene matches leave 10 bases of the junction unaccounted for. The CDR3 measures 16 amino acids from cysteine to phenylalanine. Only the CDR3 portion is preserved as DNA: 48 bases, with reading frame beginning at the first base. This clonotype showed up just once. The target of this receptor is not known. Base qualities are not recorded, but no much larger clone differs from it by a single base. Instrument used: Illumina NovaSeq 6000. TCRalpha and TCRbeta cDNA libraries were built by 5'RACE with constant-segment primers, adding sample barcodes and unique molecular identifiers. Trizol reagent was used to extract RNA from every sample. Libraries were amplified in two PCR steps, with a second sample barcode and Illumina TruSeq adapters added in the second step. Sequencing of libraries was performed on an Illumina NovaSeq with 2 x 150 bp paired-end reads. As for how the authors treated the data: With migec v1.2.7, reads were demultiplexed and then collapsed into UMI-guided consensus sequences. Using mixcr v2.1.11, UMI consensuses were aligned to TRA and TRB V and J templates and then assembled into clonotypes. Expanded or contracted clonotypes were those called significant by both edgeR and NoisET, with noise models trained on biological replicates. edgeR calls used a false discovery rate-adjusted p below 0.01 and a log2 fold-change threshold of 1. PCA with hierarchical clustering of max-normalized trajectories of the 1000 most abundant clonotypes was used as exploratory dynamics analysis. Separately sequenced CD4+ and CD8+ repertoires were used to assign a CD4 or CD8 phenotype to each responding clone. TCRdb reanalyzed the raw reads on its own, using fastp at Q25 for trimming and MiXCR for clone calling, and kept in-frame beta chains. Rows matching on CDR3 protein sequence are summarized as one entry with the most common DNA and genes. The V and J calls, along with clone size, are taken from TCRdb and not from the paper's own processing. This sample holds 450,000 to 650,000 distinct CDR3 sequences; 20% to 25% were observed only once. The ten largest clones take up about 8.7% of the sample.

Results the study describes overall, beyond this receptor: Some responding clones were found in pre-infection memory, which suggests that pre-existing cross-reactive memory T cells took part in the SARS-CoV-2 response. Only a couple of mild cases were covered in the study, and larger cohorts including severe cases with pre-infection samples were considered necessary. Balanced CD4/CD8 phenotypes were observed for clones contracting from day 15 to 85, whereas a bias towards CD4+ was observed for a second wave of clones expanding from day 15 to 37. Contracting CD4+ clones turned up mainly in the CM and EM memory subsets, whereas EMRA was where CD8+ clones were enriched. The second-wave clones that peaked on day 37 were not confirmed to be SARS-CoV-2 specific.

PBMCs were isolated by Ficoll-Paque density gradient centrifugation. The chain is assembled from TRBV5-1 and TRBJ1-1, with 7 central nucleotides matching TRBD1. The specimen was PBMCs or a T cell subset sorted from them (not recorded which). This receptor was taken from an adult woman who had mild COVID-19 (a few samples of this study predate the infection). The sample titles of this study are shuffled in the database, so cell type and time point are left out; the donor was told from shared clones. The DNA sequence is TGCGCCAGCAGCTTGGCCCGGGAAGGGACAGCAACTGAAGCTTTCTTT. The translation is CASSLAREGTATEAFF. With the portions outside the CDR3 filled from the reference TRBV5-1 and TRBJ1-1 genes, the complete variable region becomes KAGVTQTPRYLIKTRGQQVTLSCSPISGHRSVSWYQQTPGQGLQFLFEYFSETQRNKGNFPGRFSGRQFSNSRSEMNVSTLELGDSALYLCASSLAREGTATEAFFGQGTRLTVV.